This TCR beta chain was recovered during a study of shared clonotypes between healthy human individuals. Whole-study results and caveats: Sample collection involved blood only; tissue repertoires are likely different. Sequencing depth was expected to affect clonotype sharing among donors.

The assay was immunoSEQ multiplex PCR, and TCRdb's table has in-frame clones only and misses some. Here the sample spans around 2.5 million clones, 80% to 95% being singletons. Germline V gene sequence: CDR1 SGHRS, CDR2 YFSETQ. The CDR3 contains 14 residues. Trimming removed 2 bases from V and 1 base from J, with 9 bases in between. Turning to this clone: As yet, its antigen is unknown. At the DNA level, this CDR3 is encoded by other sequences in the same sample as well.

The sequencing input was naive CD4+ T cells from PBMCs. As for subset: CD45RA+ positively selected. The clonotype originates from a man between 18 and 35 years old in good health. Some clones in this sample may be carry-over from other donors' samples. The rearrangement links TRBV5-1 to TRBJ2-5; the D gene is possibly TRBD2 (5 bases). The CDR3 protein is CASSLEGSQETQYF. For the CDR3, the DNA is TGCGCCAGCAGCTTAGAGGGCTCCCAAGAGACCCAGTACTTC. The variable domain in full, completed from reference TRBV5-1 and TRBJ2-5, reads KAGVTQTPRYLIKTRGQQVTLSCSPISGHRSVSWYQQTPGQGLQFLFEYFSETQRNKGNFPGRFSGRQFSNSRSEMNVSTLELGDSALYLCASSLEGSQETQYFGPGTRLLVL.